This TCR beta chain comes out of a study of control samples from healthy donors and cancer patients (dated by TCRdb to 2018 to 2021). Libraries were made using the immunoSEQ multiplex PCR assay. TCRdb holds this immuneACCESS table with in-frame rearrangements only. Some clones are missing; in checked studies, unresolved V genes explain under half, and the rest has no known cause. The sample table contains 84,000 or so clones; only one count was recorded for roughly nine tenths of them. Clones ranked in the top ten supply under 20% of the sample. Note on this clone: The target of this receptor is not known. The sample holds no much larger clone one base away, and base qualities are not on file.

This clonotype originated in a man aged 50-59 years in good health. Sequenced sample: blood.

The nucleotide sequence reads as follows: TGTGCCAGCAGCCAAGCTTCACCTAACTATGGCTACACCTTC. Its protein product is CASSQASPNYGYTF. This chain joins TRBV14 to TRBJ1-2, with the D gene not clear enough to name. CDR3 length: 14 amino acids, cysteine to phenylalanine. Here the CDR3 DNA is all that survives: 42 bases in frame from base 1. Taken from the germline V gene, the CDR1 and CDR2 loops are SGHDN and FVKESK. Cut back by 1 base and 0 bases, the V and J ends lie 6 bases apart.